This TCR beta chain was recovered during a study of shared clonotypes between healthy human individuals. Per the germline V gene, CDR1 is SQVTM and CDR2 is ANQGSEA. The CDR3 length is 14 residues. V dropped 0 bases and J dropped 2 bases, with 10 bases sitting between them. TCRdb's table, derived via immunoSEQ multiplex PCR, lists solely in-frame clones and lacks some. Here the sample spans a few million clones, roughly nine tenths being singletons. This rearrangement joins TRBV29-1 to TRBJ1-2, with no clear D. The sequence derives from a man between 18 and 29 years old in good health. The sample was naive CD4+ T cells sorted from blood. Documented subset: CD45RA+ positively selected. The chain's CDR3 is CSVEDLWSNYGYTF. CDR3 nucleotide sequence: TGCAGCGTTGAAGATCTCTGGAGCAACTATGGCTACACCTTC.